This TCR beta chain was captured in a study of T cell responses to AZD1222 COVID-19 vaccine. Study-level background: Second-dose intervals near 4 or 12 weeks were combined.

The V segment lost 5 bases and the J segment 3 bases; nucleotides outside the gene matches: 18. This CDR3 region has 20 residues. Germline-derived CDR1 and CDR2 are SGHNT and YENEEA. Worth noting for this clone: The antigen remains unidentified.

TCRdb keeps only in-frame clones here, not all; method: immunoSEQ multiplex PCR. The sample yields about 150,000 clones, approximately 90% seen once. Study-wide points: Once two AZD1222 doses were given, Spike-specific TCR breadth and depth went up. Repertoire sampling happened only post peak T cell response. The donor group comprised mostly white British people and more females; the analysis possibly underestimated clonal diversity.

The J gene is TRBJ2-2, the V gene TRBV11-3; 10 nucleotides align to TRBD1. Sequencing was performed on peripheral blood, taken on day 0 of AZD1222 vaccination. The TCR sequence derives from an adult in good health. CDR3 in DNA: TGTGCCAGCAGCACCAACTCGGACAGGGGGACGACATTTGACACCGGGGAGCTGTTTTTT. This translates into CASSTNSDRGTTFDTGELFF.